Listed below are T cell receptor beta chains from one sample, sequenced in a study of blood T cells in healthy people across ages. TCRdb fed the 5' RACE reads into MiXCR, producing one record per CDR3 protein. In the table there are just under 900,000 distinct CDR3 sequences, about 28% of which are singletons. Sequencing was carried out using blood. The receptors originated from a woman older than 75 in good health. Each CDR3 is given with its conserved first and last residue. Each record gives: CDR3 protein, CDR3 DNA, V gene, CDR3 length, J gene, clone size, D gene. A D gene is named only where the DNA matches it firmly. Size is stated for part of the rows, as once, few or many counts, or as a class when the clone is expanded.

CDR3aa: CASIATGGHGGYTF; CDR3nt: TGTGCCAGCATCGCTACAGGGGGACATGGTGGCTACACCTTC; v_gene: TRBV11-2; len: 14; j_gene: TRBJ1-2; abundance: many; d_gene: TRBD1
CDR3aa: CASSFGADNSPLHF; CDR3nt: TGTGCCAGCAGCTTTGGCGCTGATAATTCACCCCTCCACTTT; v_gene: TRBV7-9; len: 14; j_gene: TRBJ1-6; abundance: few; d_gene: -
CDR3aa: CAWSWPGPNIQYF; CDR3nt: TGTGCCTGGAGTTGGCCAGGACCCAACATTCAGTACTTC; v_gene: TRBV30; len: 13; j_gene: TRBJ2-4; abundance: many; d_gene: -
CDR3aa: CSARWGEQFF; CDR3nt: TGCAGTGCTAGATGGGGTGAGCAGTTCTTC; v_gene: TRBV20-1; len: 10; j_gene: TRBJ2-1; abundance: few; d_gene: -
CDR3aa: CASSMQGAGELFF; CDR3nt: TGTGCCAGCAGCATGCAGGGGGCCGGGGAGCTGTTTTTT; v_gene: TRBV7-9; len: 13; j_gene: TRBJ2-2; abundance: -; d_gene: TRBD1
CDR3aa: CSAQYSRGYNEQFF; CDR3nt: TGCAGTGCTCAGTACTCGAGGGGGTACAATGAGCAGTTCTTC; v_gene: TRBV20-1; len: 14; j_gene: TRBJ2-1; abundance: many; d_gene: -
CDR3aa: CSARSRGRGFNSPLHF; CDR3nt: TGCAGTGCTAGGTCGAGGGGGCGCGGTTTTAATTCACCCCTCCACTTT; v_gene: TRBV20-1; len: 16; j_gene: TRBJ1-6; abundance: many; d_gene: TRBD1
CDR3aa: CASSQDPYRGLAKNIQYF; CDR3nt: TGTGCCAGCAGCCAAGATCCCTACAGGGGGCTAGCCAAAAACATTCAGTACTTC; v_gene: TRBV3-1; len: 18; j_gene: TRBJ2-4; abundance: many; d_gene: TRBD1
CDR3aa: CSATEGVRWTF; CDR3nt: TGCAGTGCCACCGAGGGGGTCAGGTGGACCTTC; v_gene: TRBV20-1; len: 11; j_gene: TRBJ1-2; abundance: -; d_gene: -
CDR3aa: CSARDQGQGNPGGYTF; CDR3nt: TGCAGTGCTAGAGATCAGGGACAGGGAAATCCGGGGGGCTACACCTTC; v_gene: TRBV20-1; len: 16; j_gene: TRBJ1-2; abundance: few; d_gene: TRBD1
CDR3aa: CASSLEGRGRGLNTDTQYF; CDR3nt: TGTGCCAGCAGCTTGGAAGGGCGTGGGCGGGGGTTAAACACAGATACGCAGTATTTT; v_gene: TRBV5-5; len: 19; j_gene: TRBJ2-3; abundance: -; d_gene: TRBD2
CDR3aa: CASSLAKFSGNTIYF; CDR3nt: TGTGCCAGCAGCTTAGCGAAATTCTCTGGAAACACCATATATTTT; v_gene: TRBV11-2; len: 15; j_gene: TRBJ1-3; abundance: few; d_gene: -
CDR3aa: CASSPGSRGTEAFF; CDR3nt: TGTGCCAGCAGCCCCGGGTCGCGGGGCACTGAAGCTTTCTTT; v_gene: TRBV6-5; len: 14; j_gene: TRBJ1-1; abundance: few; d_gene: -
CDR3aa: CASSFEALPNTEAFF; CDR3nt: TGTGCCAGCAGCTTCGAGGCTCTCCCGAACACTGAAGCTTTCTTT; v_gene: TRBV7-9; len: 15; j_gene: TRBJ1-1; abundance: -; d_gene: -
CDR3aa: CASSGGQGTTNEKLFF; CDR3nt: TGCGCCAGCAGCGGGGGACAGGGAACAACTAATGAAAAACTGTTTTTT; v_gene: TRBV5-1; len: 16; j_gene: TRBJ1-4; abundance: few; d_gene: TRBD1
CDR3aa: CASSLSIPGQGYTDTQYF; CDR3nt: TGTGCCAGCAGCTTATCGATCCCGGGACAGGGATACACAGATACGCAGTATTTT; v_gene: TRBV7-9; len: 18; j_gene: TRBJ2-3; abundance: once; d_gene: TRBD1
CDR3aa: CASSPGLPRNNEQFF; CDR3nt: TGTGCCAGCTCACCGGGACTCCCCCGGAACAATGAGCAGTTCTTC; v_gene: TRBV18; len: 15; j_gene: TRBJ2-1; abundance: few; d_gene: -
CDR3aa: CSVGRGATGELFF; CDR3nt: TGCAGCGTTGGCCGCGGGGCTACCGGGGAGCTGTTTTTT; v_gene: TRBV29-1; len: 13; j_gene: TRBJ2-2; abundance: -; d_gene: -
CDR3aa: CASSPHPTGLGTDTQYF; CDR3nt: TGTGCCAGCAGCCCGCATCCGACAGGTTTGGGCACAGATACGCAGTATTTT; v_gene: TRBV7-8; len: 17; j_gene: TRBJ2-3; abundance: -; d_gene: -
CDR3aa: CASSQGGQGKGTDTQYF; CDR3nt: TGCGCCAGCAGCCAAGGGGGACAGGGGAAAGGCACAGATACGCAGTATTTT; v_gene: TRBV4-1; len: 17; j_gene: TRBJ2-3; abundance: -; d_gene: TRBD1
CDR3aa: CASSRGPLETQYF; CDR3nt: TGTGCCAGCAGCCGAGGCCCGCTAGAGACCCAGTACTTC; v_gene: TRBV7-8; len: 13; j_gene: TRBJ2-5; abundance: -; d_gene: -
CDR3aa: CASSPGVGTADEAFF; CDR3nt: TGCGCCAGCAGCCCTGGGGTAGGGACAGCTGATGAAGCTTTCTTT; v_gene: TRBV5-1; len: 15; j_gene: TRBJ1-1; abundance: many; d_gene: TRBD1
CDR3aa: CASSVQQGTQETQYF; CDR3nt: TGTGCCAGCAGTGTACAACAGGGTACCCAAGAGACCCAGTACTTC; v_gene: TRBV6-1; len: 15; j_gene: TRBJ2-5; abundance: many; d_gene: -
CDR3aa: CASSLQGASLYEQYF; CDR3nt: TGTGCCAGCAGCCTGCAGGGGGCCAGTTTATATGAGCAGTACTTC; v_gene: TRBV7-6; len: 15; j_gene: TRBJ2-5; abundance: -; d_gene: TRBD1
CDR3aa: CASSLGRGSIGGNTIYF; CDR3nt: TGTGCCAGCAGTTTAGGCAGGGGGTCTATTGGTGGAAACACCATATATTTT; v_gene: TRBV12-3/TRBV12-4; len: 17; j_gene: TRBJ1-3; abundance: few; d_gene: TRBD1
CDR3aa: CASSATGWGPGMETQYF; CDR3nt: TGCGCCAGCAGCGCGACAGGGTGGGGCCCGGGAATGGAGACCCAGTACTTC; v_gene: TRBV5-1; len: 17; j_gene: TRBJ2-5; abundance: many; d_gene: TRBD1
CDR3aa: CASSYYDSNQPQHF; CDR3nt: TGTGCCAGCAGTTACTACGACAGCAATCAGCCCCAGCATTTT; v_gene: TRBV6-6; len: 14; j_gene: TRBJ1-5; abundance: many; d_gene: -
CDR3aa: CSVGWQGSGGDTQYF; CDR3nt: TGCAGTGTCGGGTGGCAGGGGAGTGGAGGAGATACGCAGTATTTT; v_gene: TRBV20-1; len: 15; j_gene: TRBJ2-3; abundance: few; d_gene: -
CDR3aa: CASRGQITGSNTIYF; CDR3nt: TGTGCCAGCAGGGGACAGATAACAGGGTCGAACACCATATATTTT; v_gene: TRBV12-3/TRBV12-4; len: 15; j_gene: TRBJ1-3; abundance: -; d_gene: TRBD1
CDR3aa: CASSYGVAGKFWETQYF; CDR3nt: TGTGCCAGCAGTTACGGGGTAGCGGGGAAGTTTTGGGAGACCCAGTACTTC; v_gene: TRBV6-6; len: 17; j_gene: TRBJ2-5; abundance: many; d_gene: TRBD2